This T cell receptor beta chain was identified in a study of STAT5B mutations in CD4+ large granular lymphocyte leukemia. Broader study findings: Compared with healthy controls (2/35), patient top clones favored TRBV06 (8/27). Without putative leukemic clones, patient CD4-sorted repertoires remained more clonal than healthy CD4+ repertoires.

Original analysis: A clonotype over 5% of the repertoire counted as a possible leukemic clone, a few dozen overall. TCRdb's table, derived via immunoSEQ multiplex PCR, lists solely in-frame clones and lacks some. V, J and clone size are taken as reported in that table, and D and trimming were inferred from the DNA itself. The repertoire holds some 7,700 clones, with about 70% as singletons. Worth noting for this clone: As yet, its antigen is unknown.

V lost 7 bases and J 3 bases, leaving 17 bases between the germline ends. Looked up from germline, CDR1 is WSHSY and CDR2 is SAAADI. The CDR3 runs 15 residues. The sequenced material came from PBMCs. This clonotype originated in a woman aged 55 to 70 with CD4+ T-cell large granular lymphocyte leukemia. The chain links TRBV10-2 to TRBJ2-3, with D maybe TRBD1 (6 bases). The chain's CDR3 is CASIRLPRGTDTQYF. The CDR3 coding sequence is TGCGCCAGCATAAGACTTCCCAGGGGAACAGATACGCAGTATTTT.